The clone carrying this TCR beta chain was detected only a few times. The data originate from a study of OX40 agonist ivuxolimab in advanced cancers. Assay used: immunoSEQ multiplex PCR; TCRdb lists only in-frame clones, some missing. The data contain around 72,000 clones, approximately 92% of them singletons. The V end was cut by 6 bases, the J end by 3 bases, with 19 bases between. The CDR3 is 16 residues long. Germline CDR1 and CDR2: LNHDA and SQIVND (reference sequence). This sequence was found in an adult with an advanced solid tumor such as melanoma, head and neck, liver or kidney cancer. The chain combines TRBV19 with TRBJ2-3; D may be TRBD1 (7 bases). The sequencing used CD4+ or CD8+ T cells sorted from blood, collected in a trial of the OX40 agonist ivuxolimab. CDR3 DNA: TGTGCCAGTAGCGGCCGGGGCAGGGGGGTGACAGATACGCAGTATTTT. It translates to CASSGRGRGVTDTQYF.